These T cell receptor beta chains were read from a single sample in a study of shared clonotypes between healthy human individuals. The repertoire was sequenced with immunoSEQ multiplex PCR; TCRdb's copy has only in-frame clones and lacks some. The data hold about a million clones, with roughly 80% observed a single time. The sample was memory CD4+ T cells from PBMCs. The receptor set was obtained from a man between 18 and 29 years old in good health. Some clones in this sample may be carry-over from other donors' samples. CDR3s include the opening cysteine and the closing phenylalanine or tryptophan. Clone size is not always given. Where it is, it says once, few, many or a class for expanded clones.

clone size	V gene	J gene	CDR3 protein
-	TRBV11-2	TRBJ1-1	CASSFGGDRNTEAFF
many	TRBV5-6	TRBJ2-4	CASKVWGAKNIQYF
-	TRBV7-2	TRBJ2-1	CASSSGINNEQFF
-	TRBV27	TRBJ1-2	CASRKDSGYTF
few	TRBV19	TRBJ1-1	CASTTPGRPAFF
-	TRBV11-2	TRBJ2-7	CASSLGLAVYEQYF
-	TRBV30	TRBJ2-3	CACELAGRTDTQYF
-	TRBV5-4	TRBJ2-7	CASSLDFGTPYEQYF
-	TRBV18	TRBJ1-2	CASSTETRGDYGYTF
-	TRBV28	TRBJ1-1	CASTQTGGFEGMNTEAFF
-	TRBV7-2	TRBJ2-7	CASSRGLATSYEQYF
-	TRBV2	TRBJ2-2	CASRRSGELFF
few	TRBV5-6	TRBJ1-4	CASSSPVGSEKLFF
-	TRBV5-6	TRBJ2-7	CASSLAATYEQYF
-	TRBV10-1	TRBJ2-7	CASSERTSGSHEQYF
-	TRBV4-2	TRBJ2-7	CASSREGGSPSGRDGEQYF
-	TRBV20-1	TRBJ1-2	CSASLEYGYTF
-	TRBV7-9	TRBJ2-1	CASSLRVWDEQFF
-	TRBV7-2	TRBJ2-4	CASSLEPGRWNIQYF
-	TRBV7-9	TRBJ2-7	CASSPPGREDYEQYF
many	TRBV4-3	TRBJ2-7	CASSQFAGPYEQYF
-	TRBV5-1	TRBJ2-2	CASSFTSGANTGELFF
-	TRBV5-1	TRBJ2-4	CASSLDPPPKNIQYF
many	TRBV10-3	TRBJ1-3	CAISAVSSGNTIYF
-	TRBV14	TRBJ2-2	CASSQDWGYTGELFF
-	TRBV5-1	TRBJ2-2	CASSLAGTKNTGELFF
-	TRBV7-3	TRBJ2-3	CASSLMGPADTQYF
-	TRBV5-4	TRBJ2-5	CASSSSTGGGETQYF
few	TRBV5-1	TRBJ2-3	CASSFFLSGRAGDTQYF
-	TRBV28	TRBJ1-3	CASSPSALSGNTIYF
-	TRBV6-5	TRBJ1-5	CASIIRVGEPQHF
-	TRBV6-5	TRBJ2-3	CATLAPVPDTQYF
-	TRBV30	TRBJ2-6	CAWSVGGGANVLTF
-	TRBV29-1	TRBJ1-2	CSVEDHLASWGYTF
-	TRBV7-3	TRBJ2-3	CASSWGGDTQYF
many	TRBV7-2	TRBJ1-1	CASSLTGKTEAFF
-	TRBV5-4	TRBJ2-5	CASSSQREGQETQYF
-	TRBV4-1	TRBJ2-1	CASSQALAMGYNEQFF
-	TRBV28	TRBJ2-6	CASSSAGATGANVLTF
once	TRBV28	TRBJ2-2	CASSLQDRGLAGELGELFF
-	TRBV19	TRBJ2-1	CASSVALQGNEQFF
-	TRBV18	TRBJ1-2	CASSQGLNNYGYTF
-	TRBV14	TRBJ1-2	CASSQEASNYGYTF
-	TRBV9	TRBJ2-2	CASSVGGVNTGELFF
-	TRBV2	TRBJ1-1	CASTKLMNTEAFF
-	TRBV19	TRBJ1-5	CASSSDQGYQPQHF
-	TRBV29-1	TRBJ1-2	CSVEGRQEINYGYTF
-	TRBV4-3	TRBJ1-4	CASSQRHRQGPTNEKLFF
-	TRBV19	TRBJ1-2	CASSMRRVGGYTF
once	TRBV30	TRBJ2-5	CAWSGTSGRETQYF
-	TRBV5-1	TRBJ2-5	CASSFNGLSQETQYF
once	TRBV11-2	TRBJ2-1	CASSPDRGINEQFF
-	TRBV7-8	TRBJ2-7	CASSLRGTSGIKSRYEQYF
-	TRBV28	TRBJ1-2	CASARGRYTF